This T cell receptor (beta chain) was obtained from a study of T cells in Graves' hyperthyroidism and ophthalmopathy. This clonotype came up many times. The CDR3 is 15 residues long. In germline, CDR1 is GTSNPN, CDR2 SVGIG (reference sequence). The junction had 8 bases not matched to a gene; V was cut back by 3 bases and J by 6 bases. Graves' hyperthyroidism showing no ophthalmopathy progression within 18 months was considered stable. The hyperthyroidism was newly diagnosed and had lasted under 2 months; the patients were aged 18 to 65. PBMCs were obtained from 10 ml fresh peripheral blood. Amplified TCR beta CDR3 regions derived from RNA transcripts. The TCR CDR3 first-round RT-PCR relied on the HTBI primer set. TCRdb re-called the multiplex PCR reads through MiXCR, storing one row per CDR3 protein. The sample gives under 350,000 distinct CDR3 sequences, roughly a fifth of which show up once; around half is in the top ten.

This receptor was taken from a woman aged 50 to 60 with Graves' hyperthyroidism. The chain is built from TRBV30 and TRBJ1-5, with 10 bases identical to TRBD1. The sample consisted of blood. Here the CDR3 DNA reads TGTGCCTGGAGAGGGAGACAGGGGGCAAGTCAGCCCCAGCATTTT. Translation: CAWRGRQGASQPQHF.